Listed below are T cell receptor beta chains from one sample, sequenced in a study of CD8+ T cells in alopecia areata. Generated by immunoSEQ multiplex PCR, the TCRdb table keeps only in-frame clones and is missing some. The profile shows some 170,000 clones, less than 75% of them singletons. Source: CD4+ T cells sorted from blood, taken at week 56, from a patient treated with tofacitinib. The receptors originated from a human donor with alopecia areata. Both conserved end residues are part of each CDR3. Each record gives: CDR3 DNA, CDR3 protein, V gene, D gene, J gene, clone size, CDR3 length. The D gene is left open where the match is weak. The listing skips clone size in some rows; elsewhere it reads once, few, many or a size class.

DNA: TGTGCCAGCAGCCTGACCCGGGAGCAGTTCTTC
CDR3: CASSLTREQFF
V: TRBV11-3
D: NA
J: TRBJ2-1
size: NA
length: 11

DNA: TGTGCCAGCAGCCAAGATCACGGTGGGGCCGGCAATCAGCCCCAGCATTTT
CDR3: CASSQDHGGAGNQPQHF
V: TRBV4-2
D: NA
J: TRBJ1-5
size: NA
length: 17

DNA: TGTGCCAGTAGTAGCCTCGGACAGGGAGGGTCCTTCAACTTC
CDR3: CASSSLGQGGSFNF
V: TRBV19
D: NA
J: TRBJ2-7
size: many
length: 14

DNA: TGTGCCAGCAGCTTGCAGATGACCTACGAGCAGTACTTC
CDR3: CASSLQMTYEQYF
V: TRBV5-6
D: NA
J: TRBJ2-7
size: NA
length: 13

DNA: TGTGCCTGGAGTGTAAAGGTGCCGGGGGGGAACTATGGCTACACCTTC
CDR3: CAWSVKVPGGNYGYTF
V: TRBV30
D: NA
J: TRBJ1-2
size: NA
length: 16

DNA: TGTGCCAGCAGCAAGGGATTGAACACTGAAGCTTTCTTT
CDR3: CASSKGLNTEAFF
V: TRBV7-6
D: NA
J: TRBJ1-1
size: NA
length: 13

DNA: TGTGCCAGCAGCCGGGACGTAAGCTCCTACAATGAGCAGTTCTTC
CDR3: CASSRDVSSYNEQFF
V: TRBV7-3
D: NA
J: TRBJ2-1
size: NA
length: 15

DNA: TGTGCCAGTAGTACCGCAGCTGGAAACACCATATATTTT
CDR3: CASSTAAGNTIYF
V: TRBV19
D: NA
J: TRBJ1-3
size: few
length: 13

DNA: TGTGCCAGCAGGCAGGGGAGGGGCACCGGGGAGCTGTTTTTT
CDR3: CASRQGRGTGELFF
V: TRBV6-5
D: NA
J: TRBJ2-2
size: NA
length: 14

DNA: TGTGCCATCAGGGGGGGAGGCGGGGCGCAGTATTTT
CDR3: CAIRGGGGAQYF
V: TRBV10-3
D: NA
J: TRBJ2-3
size: NA
length: 12

DNA: TGCGCCAGCAGCTTGGATGGGGCCTCCTACGAGCAGTACTTC
CDR3: CASSLDGASYEQYF
V: TRBV5-1
D: NA
J: TRBJ2-7
size: NA
length: 14

DNA: TGTGCCACCAGCAGAGATCGTGACTACCAAGAGACCCAGTACTTC
CDR3: CATSRDRDYQETQYF
V: TRBV15
D: NA
J: TRBJ2-5
size: few
length: 15

DNA: TGTGCCAGCAGCCCTAGCGGGGGGCCCCGGGAGACCCAGTACTTC
CDR3: CASSPSGGPRETQYF
V: TRBV7-3
D: TRBD2
J: TRBJ2-5
size: NA
length: 15

DNA: TGCGCCAGCAGCCAAAGGACAGGAGGCTCTGGGGCCAACGTCCTGACTTTC
CDR3: CASSQRTGGSGANVLTF
V: TRBV4-1
D: TRBD1
J: TRBJ2-6
size: NA
length: 17

DNA: TGTGCCATCAGTCAGGGGTTGCAGGCCTACGAGCAGTACTTC
CDR3: CAISQGLQAYEQYF
V: TRBV10-3
D: NA
J: TRBJ2-7
size: few
length: 14

DNA: TGCAGCGTTGAAGATCTCGACAGAAAAGCCAAAAACATTCAGTACTTC
CDR3: CSVEDLDRKAKNIQYF
V: TRBV29-1
D: NA
J: TRBJ2-4
size: once
length: 16

DNA: TGTGCCAGCAGCTTATCAGGACAGGGAGGTTATGGCTACACCTTC
CDR3: CASSLSGQGGYGYTF
V: TRBV7-2
D: TRBD1
J: TRBJ1-2
size: NA
length: 15

DNA: TGTGCCTGGAGAGTCCAAGGACAGGGGTATCGTGGCTACACCTTC
CDR3: CAWRVQGQGYRGYTF
V: TRBV30
D: TRBD1
J: TRBJ1-2
size: NA
length: 15

DNA: TGCGCCAGCAGCCCCATTCTCGGATCCCTCCACTTT
CDR3: CASSPILGSLHF
V: TRBV4-1
D: NA
J: TRBJ1-6
size: NA
length: 12

DNA: TGTGCCAGTAGTATAGCTGAGGGAGAAAAACTGTTTTTT
CDR3: CASSIAEGEKLFF
V: TRBV19
D: NA
J: TRBJ1-4
size: NA
length: 13

DNA: TGTGCCAGCAGCTTATCCACAGGAATGGGAAACATTCAGTACTTC
CDR3: CASSLSTGMGNIQYF
V: TRBV7-9
D: NA
J: TRBJ2-4
size: many
length: 15

DNA: TGTGCCAGCAGCTTAGCAGGGACCGTGAATCGGGCTTTCTTT
CDR3: CASSLAGTVNRAFF
V: TRBV7-9
D: NA
J: TRBJ1-1
size: NA
length: 14

DNA: TGTGCCTGGAGTGACCTAGCGGGGGGGCAACAAGAGACCCAGTACTTC
CDR3: CAWSDLAGGQQETQYF
V: TRBV30
D: TRBD2
J: TRBJ2-5
size: NA
length: 16

DNA: TGTGCCTGGAGTTCTTCGGGGAATCAGCCCCAGCATTTT
CDR3: CAWSSSGNQPQHF
V: TRBV30
D: NA
J: TRBJ1-5
size: NA
length: 13

DNA: TGCGCCAGCAGCCAAGAAGGGCAGGGCCTTCATCAGCCCCAGCATTTT
CDR3: CASSQEGQGLHQPQHF
V: TRBV4-1
D: NA
J: TRBJ1-5
size: NA
length: 16

DNA: TGTGCCTGGAGTGTAGGAGGGGCCTACAATGAGCAGTTCTTC
CDR3: CAWSVGGAYNEQFF
V: TRBV30
D: NA
J: TRBJ2-1
size: NA
length: 14

DNA: TGTGCCAGCAGCCCAGGACATGGGTTCAATCAGCCCCAGCATTTT
CDR3: CASSPGHGFNQPQHF
V: TRBV9
D: NA
J: TRBJ1-5
size: few
length: 15

DNA: TGTGCCTGGAGTGGTGGGTGGACGGAGACCCAGTACTTC
CDR3: CAWSGGWTETQYF
V: TRBV30
D: NA
J: TRBJ2-5
size: NA
length: 13

DNA: TGCGCCAGCAGCTTGTCAGGGTACCTTTACAATGAGCAGTTCTTC
CDR3: CASSLSGYLYNEQFF
V: TRBV5-1
D: NA
J: TRBJ2-1
size: NA
length: 15

DNA: TGTGCCAGCAGCGTAGGGACTAGCATCAATGAGCAGTTCTTC
CDR3: CASSVGTSINEQFF
V: TRBV9
D: TRBD2
J: TRBJ2-1
size: NA
length: 14

DNA: TGTGCCAGCAGCTTAGAGACCCAGTACTTC
CDR3: CASSLETQYF
V: TRBV11-3
D: NA
J: TRBJ2-5
size: once
length: 10